This T cell receptor (beta chain) derives from a study of T cells after somatic rescue of genetic block. The data were produced by immunoSEQ multiplex PCR, yet TCRdb's version contains in-frame clones alone and is incomplete. The sample holds tens of thousands of clones; around 89% are singletons and the top ten take around 1.6%. This CDR3 has 16 amino acids. Germline CDR1 and CDR2: SGHKS and YYEKEE (reference sequence). V lost 2 bases and J lost 3; bases outside the gene matches: 5. The chain employs TRBV5-5 and TRBJ2-2, with 9 bases aligning to TRBD2. This TCR came from a woman in her late teens or twenties. The specimen sequenced was peripheral blood mononuclear cells (PBMCs). DNA of the CDR3: TGTGCCAGCAGCTTCGTAGCGGGAGTCGACACCGGGGAGCTGTTTTTT. It is translated as CASSFVAGVDTGELFF. Full variable domain (rest looked up from reference TRBV5-5 and TRBJ2-2): DAGVTQSPTHLIKTRGQQVTLRCSPISGHKSVSWYQQVLGQGPQFIFQYYEKEERGRGNFPDRFSARQFPNYSSELNVNALLLGDSALYLCASSFVAGVDTGELFFGEGSRLTVL.